These T cell receptor beta chains were read from a single sample in a study of shared T cell receptors in the human thymus. Sequencing used immunoSEQ multiplex PCR; TCRdb keeps in-frame clones, though not all of them. The sample lists around 730,000 clones; 80% to 90% were seen once. These data are also associated with another study on human thymus T cells.

The sample was thymocytes. Source of these receptors: a girl under three years old with a congenital heart defect. Each CDR3 is given without its conserved first and last residue.

v_gene	j_gene	CDR3aa
TRBV4-3	TRBJ2-1	ASSQDRKAAETYNEQF
TRBV2	TRBJ2-3	ASRLPGTSGGPTDTQY
TRBV14	TRBJ2-2	ASSQVILAGGPVSGELF
TRBV6-1	TRBJ2-1	ASSPQGPYNEQF
TRBV6-1	TRBJ1-6	ATNRGRNSPLH
TRBV27	TRBJ2-3	ASSLSLAGNTDTQY
TRBV4-1	TRBJ2-3	ASSQVLAFKDTQY
TRBV5-1	TRBJ1-6	ASRTGQGSYNSPLH
TRBV4-1	TRBJ1-4	ASSRPGKQDRDEKLF
TRBV5-4	TRBJ1-3	ASSADRGLGNTIY
TRBV28	TRBJ1-4	ASRMALTGATNEKLF
TRBV9	TRBJ1-4	ASSVGRGLDEKLF
TRBV12-5	TRBJ2-1	ASGELAGNEQF
TRBV11-2	TRBJ2-7	ASSQDSLGGEQY
TRBV29-1	TRBJ2-1	SVWGPASGATKKNNEQF
TRBV19	TRBJ2-6	ASRSSGTGGSGANVLT
TRBV25-1	TRBJ1-1	ASSDKDRVETEAF
TRBV5-6	TRBJ1-2	ASSRSQGPLSWT